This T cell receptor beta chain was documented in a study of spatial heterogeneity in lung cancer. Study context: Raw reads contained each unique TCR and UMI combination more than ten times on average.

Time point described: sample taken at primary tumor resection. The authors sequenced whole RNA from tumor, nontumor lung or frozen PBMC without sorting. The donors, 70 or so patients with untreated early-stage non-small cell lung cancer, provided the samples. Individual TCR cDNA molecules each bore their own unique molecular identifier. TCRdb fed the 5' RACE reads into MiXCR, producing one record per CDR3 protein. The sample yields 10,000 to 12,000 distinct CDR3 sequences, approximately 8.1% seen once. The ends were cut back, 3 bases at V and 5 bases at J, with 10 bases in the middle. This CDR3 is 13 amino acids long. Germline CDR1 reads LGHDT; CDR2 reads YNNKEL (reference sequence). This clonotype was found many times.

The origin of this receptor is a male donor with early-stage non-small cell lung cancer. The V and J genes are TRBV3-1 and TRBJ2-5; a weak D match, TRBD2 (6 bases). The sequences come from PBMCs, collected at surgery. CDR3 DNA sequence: TGTGCCAGCAGCCATGGGGGGAAGGAGACCCAGTACTTC. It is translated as CASSHGGKETQYF.